This T cell receptor (beta chain) was obtained from a study of post-analysis software for immune sequencing data. Across the study: Several disease courses (relapsing-remitting, secondary progressive and progressive-relapsing) of multiple sclerosis were included.

Germline CDR1 reads SGHVS; CDR2 reads FQNEAQ. The CDR3 length is 15 residues. General study points: Versus controls, multiple sclerosis patients showed significantly lower diversity (normalized Chao1). Samples from a shared batch, those prepared together, strongly co-clustered by F measure. Comparison of patients with controls showed roughly five TRBV segments more frequent in patients, TRBV5-6, TRBV5-1 and TRBV20-1 among them.

Unique molecular identifiers tagged the TCR beta cDNA libraries. There were roughly 0.95 to 11 million T cells, and about 500,000 cDNA molecules came from them. TCRdb used MiXCR to reprocess the PCR reads, holding one entry per CDR3 protein. The profile shows under 900,000 distinct CDR3 sequences, approximately 50% of them singletons. Regarding this clonotype: What it binds is not known. One junction end disagrees with the germline gene, perhaps due to a read error.

This receptor was identified in a girl between 5 and 17 years old with multiple sclerosis. Sequenced sample: blood. The chain has TRBV7-8 and TRBJ1-5, with 8 bases aligning to TRBD1. CDR3 region: CTSSSRTGSNQPQHF. In DNA, the CDR3 is TGTACCAGCAGCTCCCGGACAGGGAGCAATCAGCCCCAGCATTTT.